A selection of T cell receptor beta chains follows, all from one sample in a study of OX40 agonist ivuxolimab in advanced cancers. Generated by immunoSEQ multiplex PCR, the TCRdb table keeps only in-frame clones and is missing some. Of approximately 30,000 clones in the sample, approximately 90% were seen once. The specimen comprised CD4+ or CD8+ T cells sorted from blood, sampled in a trial of the OX40 agonist ivuxolimab. These receptors were collected from an adult with an advanced solid tumor such as melanoma, head and neck, liver or kidney cancer. The conserved cysteine and the conserved F or W are not part of the CDR3 here.

V gene	J gene	CDR3 length	CDR3 protein
TRBV19	TRBJ2-7	12	ASRDRVALGEQY
TRBV21-1	TRBJ2-7	13	ASSARDRGDYEQY
TRBV6-1	TRBJ2-7	11	ASSTHRGYEQY
TRBV5-1	TRBJ1-4	11	ASSLGGPGLLF
TRBV10-1	TRBJ2-7	12	ASSEGKTRGEQY
TRBV19	TRBJ2-3	19	ASSPRGGHRLAVGGTDTQY
TRBV29-1	TRBJ2-1	9	SVVSENEQF
TRBV6-1	TRBJ1-1	10	ASSEHYTEAF
TRBV27	TRBJ2-1	15	ASSPWASGRALNEQF
TRBV5-4	TRBJ2-3	11	ASSLTAEDTQY
TRBV9	TRBJ2-6	19	ASSGRQGGSGVPSGANVLT
TRBV7-6	TRBJ2-3	11	ASSLLERETQY
TRBV7-3	TRBJ1-1	11	ASSQQGNTEAF
TRBV9	TRBJ1-5	13	ASSASGSYNQPQH
TRBV5-4	TRBJ2-7	11	ASSLRGGYEQY
TRBV7-2	TRBJ2-2	12	ASSLRQNTGELF
TRBV7-3	TRBJ1-2	13	ASSLIRALNYGYT
TRBV28	TRBJ1-1	9	ASSDRPGAF
TRBV5-1	TRBJ2-5	13	ASSLAILARETQY
TRBV5-1	TRBJ2-7	12	ASSPGTMGPEQY
TRBV28	TRBJ1-5	15	ASSLPGPGQGREPQH
TRBV19	TRBJ2-7	13	ASSRSGQVALEQY
TRBV4-1	TRBJ1-2	12	ASSQDRGGYGYT
TRBV4-1	TRBJ2-1	15	ASSRNSGGSSYNEQF
TRBV7-2	TRBJ1-1	9	ASSVNTEAF
TRBV19	TRBJ2-7	13	ASSTRRGDSYEQY
TRBV5-4	TRBJ1-5	11	ASSLGSYQPQH
TRBV5-1	TRBJ1-5	15	ASSLLGQGQRNQPQH
TRBV6-5	TRBJ1-2	10	ASSYDGRGYT
TRBV2	TRBJ1-1	11	ASRRTLSTEAF
TRBV5-1	TRBJ2-1	12	ASNMGPTQNEQF
TRBV28	TRBJ1-5	13	ASSPTTGGAQPQH
TRBV7-9	TRBJ2-3	13	ASSRDRDRTDTQY
TRBV28	TRBJ1-2	11	ASITGTDYGYT
TRBV5-4	TRBJ1-1	12	ASSSGQGVTEAF
TRBV7-9	TRBJ2-6	16	ASSLVIGGTSGANVLT
TRBV7-9	TRBJ2-1	13	ASSLDSGGYNEQF
TRBV9	TRBJ1-3	12	ASSVMTSGNTIY
TRBV5-4	TRBJ1-1	14	ASSLKQGLANTEAF
TRBV11-2	TRBJ1-3	14	ASSLVLAGYPPTIY
TRBV29-1	TRBJ2-7	12	SVEDRVTGYEQY
TRBV5-1	TRBJ2-7	14	ASKKDPAGGSYEQY
TRBV7-6	TRBJ2-5	13	ASSLGLAGRETQY
TRBV9	TRBJ2-5	11	ASSVQGGETQY
TRBV6-5	TRBJ2-7	12	ASSYSITLGEQY
TRBV10-1	TRBJ2-6	12	ASSRGYGANVLT
TRBV21-1	TRBJ1-4	12	ASSKGPGNEKLF
TRBV21-1	TRBJ2-7	12	ASSPRTLPYEQY
TRBV5-1	TRBJ2-2	13	ASSLGFSNTGELF